The TCR beta chain described here comes from a study of OX40 agonist ivuxolimab in advanced cancers. TCRdb keeps only in-frame clones here, not all; method: immunoSEQ multiplex PCR. Of 55,000 to 70,000 clones in the sample, 86% were seen once. This clone has just a few counts. V lost 6 bases and J 4 bases, leaving 12 bases between the germline ends. Germline V CDR1 and CDR2: MRHNA, SNTAGT. This CDR3 spans 13 amino acids. V usage is TRBV6-4 and J usage is TRBJ2-5; no firm D call. The sequence came from an adult with an advanced solid tumor such as melanoma, head and neck, liver or kidney cancer. Material: CD4+ or CD8+ T cells sorted from blood, obtained in a trial of the OX40 agonist ivuxolimab. The CDR3 sequence: CASSEKIGETQYF. For the CDR3, the DNA is TGTGCCAGCAGCGAGAAGATTGGAGAGACCCAGTACTTC.